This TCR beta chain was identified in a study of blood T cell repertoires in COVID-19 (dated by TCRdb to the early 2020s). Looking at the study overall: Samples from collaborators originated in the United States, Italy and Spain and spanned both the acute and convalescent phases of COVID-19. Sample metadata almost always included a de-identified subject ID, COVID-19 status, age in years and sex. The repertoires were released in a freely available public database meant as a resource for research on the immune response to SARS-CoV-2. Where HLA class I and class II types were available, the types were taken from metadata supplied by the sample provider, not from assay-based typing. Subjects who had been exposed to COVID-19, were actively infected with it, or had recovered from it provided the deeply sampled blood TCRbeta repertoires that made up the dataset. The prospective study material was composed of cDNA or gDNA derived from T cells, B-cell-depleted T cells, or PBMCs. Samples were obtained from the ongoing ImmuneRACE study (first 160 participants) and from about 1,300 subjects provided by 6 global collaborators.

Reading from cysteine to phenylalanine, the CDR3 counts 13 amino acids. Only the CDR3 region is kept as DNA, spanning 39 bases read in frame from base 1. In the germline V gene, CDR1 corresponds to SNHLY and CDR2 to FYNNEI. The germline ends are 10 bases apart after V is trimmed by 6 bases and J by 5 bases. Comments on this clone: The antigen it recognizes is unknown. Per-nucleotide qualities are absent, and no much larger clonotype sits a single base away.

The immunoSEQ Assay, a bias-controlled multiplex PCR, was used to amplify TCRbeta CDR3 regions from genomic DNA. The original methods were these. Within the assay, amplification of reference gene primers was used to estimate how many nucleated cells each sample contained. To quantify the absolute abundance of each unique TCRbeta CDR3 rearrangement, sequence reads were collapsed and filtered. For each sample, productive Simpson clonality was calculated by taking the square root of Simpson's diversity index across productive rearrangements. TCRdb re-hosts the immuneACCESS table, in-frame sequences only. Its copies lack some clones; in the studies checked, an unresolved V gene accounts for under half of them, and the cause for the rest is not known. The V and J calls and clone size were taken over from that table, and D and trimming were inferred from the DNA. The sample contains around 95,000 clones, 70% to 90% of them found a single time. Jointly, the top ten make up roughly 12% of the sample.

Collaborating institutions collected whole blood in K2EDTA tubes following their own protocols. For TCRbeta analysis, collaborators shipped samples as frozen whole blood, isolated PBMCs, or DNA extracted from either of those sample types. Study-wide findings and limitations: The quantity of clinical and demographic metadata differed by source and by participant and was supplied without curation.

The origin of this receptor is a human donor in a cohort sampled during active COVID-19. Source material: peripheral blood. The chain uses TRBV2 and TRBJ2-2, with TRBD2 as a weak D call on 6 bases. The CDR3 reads CASSLSGTGELFF. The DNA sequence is TGTGCCAGCAGCCTAAGCGGGACCGGGGAGCTGTTTTTT.